The 19 T cell receptor beta chains reported below all come from one sample, sequenced in a study of blood T cells in healthy people across ages. For the second PCR, which ran for roughly 6 to 12 cycles, a sample-barcoded 5' primer and a J-beta primer mix were used. TCRdb reanalysed the 5' RACE reads using MiXCR and keeps one entry per CDR3 protein. This table holds about 830,000 distinct CDR3 sequences, approximately 59% found once. The source material was blood. These receptors were collected from a man aged 25-45 years in good health.

The chain is built from TRBV9 and TRBJ2-5; D possibly corresponds to TRBD1 (6 bases). Trimming took 0 bases from V and 2 from J, leaving 11 bases between them. CDR1 is SGDLS and CDR2 is YYNGEE in the germline V gene. This CDR3 region has 15 residues. The CDR3 spells CASSVEGHRQETQYF. The CDR3 DNA reads TGTGCCAGCAGCGTAGAGGGACACCGACAAGAGACCCAGTACTTC.

The chain combines TRBV9 with TRBJ1-2; tentative D call: TRBD1 (5 bases). The V end lost 3 bases, the J end lost 4 bases, and 13 bases lay between the germline ends. CDR1 and CDR2 from the germline V gene are SGDLS and YYNGEE. This CDR3 contains 14 residues. The CDR3 is CASSGGTDTYGYTF. The CDR3 DNA reads TGTGCCAGCAGCGGCGGGACTGACACCTATGGCTACACCTTC.

The J gene is TRBJ1-1, the V gene TRBV20-1, with a tentative D call TRBD1 (6 bases). V was shortened by 3 bases and J by 5 bases, with 16 bases between the two germline ends. Germline assignment: CDR1 DFQATT and CDR2 SNEGSKA (reference sequence). The CDR3 loop spans 14 amino acids. The CDR3 loop reads CSARDSLGWTEAFF. The CDR3 region has the DNA TGCAGTGCTAGGGACAGCCTGGGGTGGACTGAAGCTTTCTTT.

Concerning this clonotype: Given a much more abundant clone one base away, this may be a read error. This chain joins TRBV29-1 and TRBJ2-6; perhaps TRBD2 as D (6 bases). CDR1 and CDR2 from the germline V gene are SQVTM and ANQGSEA. CDR3 size: 15 residues. The CDR3 protein is CSVEKEGSGANVPTF. CDR3 coding DNA: TGCAGCGTTGAAAAGGAGGGATCTGGGGCCAACGTCCCGACTTTC.

J is TRBJ2-1 and V is TRBV9; D might be TRBD1 (5 bases). Between the trimmed V and J ends, which lost 0 bases and 6 bases, there was a span of 10 bases. Per the germline V gene, CDR1 is SGDLS and CDR2 is YYNGEE. The CDR3 is 14 amino acids. Here the CDR3 reads CASSVEGFGNEQFF. The DNA of the CDR3 is TGTGCCAGCAGCGTAGAGGGGTTTGGCAATGAGCAGTTCTTC.

The rearrangement joins TRBV10-3 to TRBJ2-4; D not certain. Judging by the DNA end, TRBJ2-7 fits better; the J call may be wrong. There are 13 residues in the CDR3. CDR1 and CDR2 (germline): ENHRY, SYGVKD. CDR3 nucleotide sequence: TGTGCCATCAGCCGTGGGGATACCTACGAGCAGTACTTC. Translating gives CAISRGDTYEQYF.

The J gene is TRBJ2-7, the V gene TRBV5-1; D unresolved. The CDR3 has 13 amino acids. Trimming took 4 bases from V and 5 from J, leaving 13 bases between them. Germline assignment: CDR1 SGHRS and CDR2 YFSETQ. CDR3 DNA sequence: TGCGCCAGCAGCCTGACAAGGGCCCACGAGCAGTACTTC. This sequence encodes CASSLTRAHEQYF.

This sequence joins TRBV10-2 and TRBJ1-5; 8 positions match TRBD1. V shed 11 bases and J 0 bases; nucleotides not matched to a gene: 15. Germline loops: CDR1 WSHSY, CDR2 SAAADI. This CDR3 spans 17 amino acids. CDR3 amino acids: CAGPSDREVYSNQPQHF. CDR3 bases: TGCGCCGGCCCCTCGGACAGGGAGGTCTATAGCAATCAGCCCCAGCATTTT.

This clonotype has a handful of counts. The chain joins TRBV12-3 or TRBV12-4 to TRBJ2-3; 8 bases line up with TRBD1. The CDR3 runs 14 residues. With V trimmed by 8 bases and J by 3 bases, 7 bases remained unmatched. The CDR3 sequence: CASARGLRTDTQYF. DNA of the CDR3: TGTGCCAGCGCCAGGGGGCTTCGAACAGATACGCAGTATTTT.

V is TRBV4-2 and J is TRBJ2-7; D is perhaps TRBD2 (6 bases). Trimming took 1 base from V and 3 from J, leaving 10 bases between them. This CDR3 spans 14 amino acids. Germline-derived CDR1 and CDR2 are LGHNA and YNFKEQ. CDR3 nucleotides: TGTGCCAGCAGCCAAGGTGGAGGGAACTACGAGCAGTACTTC. Protein sequence: CASSQGGGNYEQYF.

The V and J genes are TRBV27 and TRBJ1-6; 8 bases are shared with TRBD1. The trim removed 8 bases at V and 7 bases at J, leaving 7 bases unmatched. The germline V gene has CDR1 MNHEY and CDR2 SMNVEV (reference sequence). This CDR3 is 14 amino acids long. CDR3 protein: CASAPGTGNSPLHF. The DNA of the CDR3 is TGTGCCAGCGCCCCCGGGACAGGCAATTCACCCCTCCACTTT.

This clonotype showed up just once. The chain employs TRBV4-1 and TRBJ2-1; D is perhaps TRBD1 or TRBD2 (6 bases each). CDR1 and CDR2 from the germline V gene are MGHRA and YSYEKL. The CDR3 totals 14 residues. V shed 7 bases and J shed 8 bases, with 18 bases lying between them. CDR3 sequence reads: CASNPGAGAYEQFF. Here the CDR3 DNA reads TGCGCCAGCAATCCGGGGGCTGGGGCCTATGAGCAGTTCTTC.

The chain couples TRBV9 to TRBJ2-1; 11 nucleotides agree with TRBD2. CDR1 is SGDLS and CDR2 is YYNGEE in the germline V gene. The CDR3 covers 18 residues. J gave up 4 bases and V 0 bases, and 9 bases lay outside the gene matches. This CDR3 reads CASSVGLAGGLLYNEQFF. CDR3 sequence (DNA): TGTGCCAGCAGCGTAGGGCTAGCGGGGGGCCTCTTATACAATGAGCAGTTCTTC.

This clonotype was observed once. V usage is TRBV27 and J usage is TRBJ1-2, with D possibly TRBD1 on 5 matching bases. CDR1 MNHEY and CDR2 SMNVEV come from the germline V gene (reference sequence). The V gene lost 4 bases and the J gene lost 8 bases, with 11 bases spanning the gap. The CDR3 has 12 residues. For the CDR3, the DNA is TGTGCCAGCAGTTCAGGGTTTTCCGGCTACACCTTC. Translation: CASSSGFSGYTF.

The gene calls are TRBV4-2 and TRBJ2-4; possibly TRBD1 for D (6 bases). The end of the DNA aligns better with TRBJ2-7, so the J call may be wrong. This CDR3 region has 18 residues. Germline-derived CDR1 and CDR2 are LGHNA and YNFKEQ. The chain's CDR3 is CASSQGYREQGHRYEQYF. The CDR3 bases are TGTGCCAGCAGCCAAGGATATCGGGAACAGGGTCATAGGTACGAGCAGTACTTC.

This clonotype was seen only a few times. This sequence joins TRBV6-5 and TRBJ2-4; D not certain. The V gene lost 2 bases and the J gene lost 8 bases, with 10 bases spanning the gap. CDR1 is MNHEY, CDR2 SVGAGI, per germline. The CDR3 extends over 13 amino acids. CDR3 nucleotide sequence: TGTGCCAGCAGTTACGGACCAGGAGACATTCAGTACTTC. Protein product: CASSYGPGDIQYF.

The chain employs TRBV27 and TRBJ2-7; a weak D match, TRBD1 (5 bases). The CDR3 spans 15 residues. The V gene lost 2 bases and the J gene lost 5 bases, with 16 bases spanning the gap. Looked up from germline, CDR1 is MNHEY and CDR2 is SMNVEV (reference sequence). The CDR3 reads CASSLGAGIRDEQYF. CDR3 nucleotide sequence: TGTGCCAGCAGTTTAGGGGCAGGGATAAGGGACGAGCAGTACTTC.

The rearrangement links TRBV4-3 to TRBJ1-5; D gene ambiguous. The CDR3 consists of 14 residues. V shed 0 bases and J shed 5 bases, with 8 bases lying between them. Germline V gives CDR1 LGHNA, CDR2 YSLEER. The CDR3 DNA reads TGCGCCAGCAGCCAAGAGAGTGTTCATCAGCCCCAGCATTTT. Encoded protein: CASSQESVHQPQHF.

This clonotype was detected only once. The rearrangement joins TRBV7-6 to TRBJ2-4; no definite D call. The J call may be incorrect, as the DNA end agrees better with TRBJ2-5. CDR1 and CDR2 (germline): SGHVS, FNYEAQ. CDR3 length: 15 amino acids. The CDR3 coding sequence is TGTGCCAGCAGCTTGATTGGCTTAGTTGGAGAGACCCAGTACTTC. It is translated as CASSLIGLVGETQYF.